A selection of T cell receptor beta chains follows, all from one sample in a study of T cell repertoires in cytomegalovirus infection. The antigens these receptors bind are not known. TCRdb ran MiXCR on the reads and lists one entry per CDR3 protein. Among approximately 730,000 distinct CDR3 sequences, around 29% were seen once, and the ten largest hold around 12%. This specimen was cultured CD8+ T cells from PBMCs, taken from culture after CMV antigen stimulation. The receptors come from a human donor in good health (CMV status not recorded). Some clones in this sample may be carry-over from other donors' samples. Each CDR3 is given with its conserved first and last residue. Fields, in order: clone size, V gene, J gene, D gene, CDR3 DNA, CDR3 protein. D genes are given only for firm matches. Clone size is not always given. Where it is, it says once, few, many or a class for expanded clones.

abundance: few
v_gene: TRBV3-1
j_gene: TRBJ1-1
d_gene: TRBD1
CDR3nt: TGTGCCAGCAGCCAAGGATCCCTGGAGGCTTGGACAGGGGGCGTGAACACTGAAGCTTTCTTT
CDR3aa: CASSQGSLEAWTGGVNTEAFF

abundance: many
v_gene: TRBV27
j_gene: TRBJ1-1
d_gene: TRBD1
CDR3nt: TGTGCCAGCAGCTCGACAGGGGAGAACACTGAAGCTTTCTTT
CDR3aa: CASSSTGENTEAFF

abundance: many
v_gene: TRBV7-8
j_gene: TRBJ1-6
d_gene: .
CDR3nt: TGTGCCAGCAGCTTAGCCCCAGGGGTCCTGCCGGATTCACCCCTCCACTTT
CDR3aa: CASSLAPGVLPDSPLHF

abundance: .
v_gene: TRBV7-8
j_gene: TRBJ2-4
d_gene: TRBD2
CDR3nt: TGTGCCAGCAGCCAAGTAGCGGGGGCCAGCGCCAAAAACATTCAGTACTTC
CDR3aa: CASSQVAGASAKNIQYF

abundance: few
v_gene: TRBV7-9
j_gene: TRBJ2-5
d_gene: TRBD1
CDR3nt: TGTGCCAGCAGCTCAATCCGGAGGACCGGGACAGGGTACCAAGAGACCCAGTACTTC
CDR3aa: CASSSIRRTGTGYQETQYF

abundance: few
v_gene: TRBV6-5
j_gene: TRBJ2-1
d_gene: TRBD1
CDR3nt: TGTGCCAGCAGTTACAAGGGGACAGGCCATGAGCAGTTCTTC
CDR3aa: CASSYKGTGHEQFF

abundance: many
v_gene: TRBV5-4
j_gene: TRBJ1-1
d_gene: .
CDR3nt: TGTGCCAGCAGCTTGGCCTCGCAAGACACTGAAGCTTTCTTT
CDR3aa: CASSLASQDTEAFF

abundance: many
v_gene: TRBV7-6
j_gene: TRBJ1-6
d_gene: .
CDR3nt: TGTGCCAGCAGCTTAGAGGAGATCCCGGGGAGACTCCACTTT
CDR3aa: CASSLEEIPGRLHF

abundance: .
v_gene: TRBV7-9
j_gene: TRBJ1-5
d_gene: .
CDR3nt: TGTGCCAGCAGCGCCCCGGACGGTACGCAGCATTTT
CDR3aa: CASSAPDGTQHF

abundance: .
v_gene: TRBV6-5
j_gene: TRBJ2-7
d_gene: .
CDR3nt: TGTGCCAGCAGCCCTCCGAGACGCCTATCCCACAGCGAGCAGTACTTC
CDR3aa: CASSPPRRLSHSEQYF

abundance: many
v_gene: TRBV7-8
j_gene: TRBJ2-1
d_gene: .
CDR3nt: TGTGCCAGCAGCTTTCAACAGGGCGACAATGAGCAGTTCTTC
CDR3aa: CASSFQQGDNEQFF

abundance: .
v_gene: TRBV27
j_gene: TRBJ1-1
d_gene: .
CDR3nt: TGTGCCAGCAGTCCAAACCCTCGGGTAACTGAAGCTTTCTTT
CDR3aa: CASSPNPRVTEAFF

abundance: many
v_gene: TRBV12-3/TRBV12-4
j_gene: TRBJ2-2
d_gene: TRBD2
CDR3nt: TGTGCCAGCAGTTTTGGTGTCGAACCCTTCCGACTAGCCCTGAACACCGGGGAGCTGTTTTTT
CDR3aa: CASSFGVEPFRLALNTGELFF

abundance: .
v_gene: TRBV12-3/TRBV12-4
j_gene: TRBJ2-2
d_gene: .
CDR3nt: TGTGCCAGCAGTCTTAAGGGGCAGAACACCGGGGAGCTGTTTTTT
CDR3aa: CASSLKGQNTGELFF

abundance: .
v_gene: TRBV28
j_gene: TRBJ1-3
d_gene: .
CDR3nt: TGTGCCAGCAGTTTACGGGAGACATCGGGGTATGGAAACACCATATATTTT
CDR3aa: CASSLRETSGYGNTIYF

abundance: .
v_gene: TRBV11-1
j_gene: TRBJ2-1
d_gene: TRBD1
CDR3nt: TGTGCCAGCAGCTTACCGCAGGGGGCCTACAATGAGCAGTTCTTC
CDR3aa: CASSLPQGAYNEQFF

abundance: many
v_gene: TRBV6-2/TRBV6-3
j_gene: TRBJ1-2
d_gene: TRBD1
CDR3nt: TGTGCCAGCAGTCCGACCCGACAGGGTGATGGCTACACCTTC
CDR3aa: CASSPTRQGDGYTF

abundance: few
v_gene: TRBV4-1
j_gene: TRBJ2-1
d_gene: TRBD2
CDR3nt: TGCGCCAGCAGCCAAGATCGCGCTAGCGGGGGGCCTTACTACAATGAGCAGTTCTTC
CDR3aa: CASSQDRASGGPYYNEQFF

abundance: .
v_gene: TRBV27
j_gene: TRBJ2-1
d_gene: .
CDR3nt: TGTGCCAGCAGTTTATGGGGTCAGGCGGGCAATGAGCAGTTCTTC
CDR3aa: CASSLWGQAGNEQFF

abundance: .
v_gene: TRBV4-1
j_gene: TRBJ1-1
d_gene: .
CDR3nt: TGCGCCAGCAGCCCCCGGGACGGGCGAACCTTGGGGGCTTTCTTT
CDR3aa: CASSPRDGRTLGAFF

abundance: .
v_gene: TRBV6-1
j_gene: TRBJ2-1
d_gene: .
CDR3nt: TGTGCCAGCAGTGAATTTTCGAATGAGCAGTTCTTC
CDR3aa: CASSEFSNEQFF

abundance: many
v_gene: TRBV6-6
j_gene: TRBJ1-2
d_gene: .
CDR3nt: TGTGCCAGCAGTTACCCAGGAGGGCTCTATGGCTACACCTTC
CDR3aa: CASSYPGGLYGYTF

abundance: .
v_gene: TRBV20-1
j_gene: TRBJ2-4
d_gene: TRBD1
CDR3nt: TGCAGTGCCAGGGGGGACAGGGGAGCCAAAAACATTCAGTACTTC
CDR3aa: CSARGDRGAKNIQYF

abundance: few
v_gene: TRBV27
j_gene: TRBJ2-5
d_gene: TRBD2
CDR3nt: TGTGCCAGTTCCCCTTTTAGCGGGGTTAAAAGCTCGGAGACCCAGTACTTC
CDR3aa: CASSPFSGVKSSETQYF

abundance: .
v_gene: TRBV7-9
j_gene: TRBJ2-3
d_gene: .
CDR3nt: TGTGCCAGCAGTCAAGCGGGCCTCACAGATACGCAGTATTTT
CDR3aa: CASSQAGLTDTQYF

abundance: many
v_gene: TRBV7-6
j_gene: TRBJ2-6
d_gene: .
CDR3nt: TGTGCCAGCAGCTTCACTTTAAACTCTGGGGCCAACGTCCTGACTTTC
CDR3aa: CASSFTLNSGANVLTF

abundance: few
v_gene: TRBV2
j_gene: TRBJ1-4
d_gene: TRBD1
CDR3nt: TGTGCCAGCAGTGATTGGAGGGGGCTGGGAACTAATGAAAAACTGTTTTTT
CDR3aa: CASSDWRGLGTNEKLFF

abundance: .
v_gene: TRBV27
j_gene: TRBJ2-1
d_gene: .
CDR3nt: TGTGCCAGCAGGGACGCGGGACAGTACAATGAGCAGTTCTTC
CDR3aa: CASRDAGQYNEQFF

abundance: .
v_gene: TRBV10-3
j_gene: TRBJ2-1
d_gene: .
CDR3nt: TGTGCCATCAGTGATGGACGGGGAACCTACAATGAGCAGTTCTTC
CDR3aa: CAISDGRGTYNEQFF

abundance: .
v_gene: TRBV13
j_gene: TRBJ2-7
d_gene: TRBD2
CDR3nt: TGCGCCAGCAGCTTACTAGCGGTGAGCTCCTACGAGCAGTACTTC
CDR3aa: CASSLLAVSSYEQYF

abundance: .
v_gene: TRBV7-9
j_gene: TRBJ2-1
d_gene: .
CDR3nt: TGTGCCAGCAGCTTAGGGGCAGAGCCATACAATGAGCAGTTCTTC
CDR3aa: CASSLGAEPYNEQFF

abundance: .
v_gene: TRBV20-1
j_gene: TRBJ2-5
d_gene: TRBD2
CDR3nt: TGCAGTGCTAGAGATCTCAACGCCGGGGGGGCGTGGGAGACCCAGTACTTC
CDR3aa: CSARDLNAGGAWETQYF

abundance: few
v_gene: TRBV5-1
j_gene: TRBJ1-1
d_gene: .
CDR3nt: TGCGCCAGCAGCTTGGATAGAAACAGGGATGCTTTCTTT
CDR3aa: CASSLDRNRDAFF

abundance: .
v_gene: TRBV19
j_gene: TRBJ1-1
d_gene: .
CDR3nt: TGTGCCAGTAGCCTGACCGGGACCCGGACTGCTGAAGCTTTCTTT
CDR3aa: CASSLTGTRTAEAFF

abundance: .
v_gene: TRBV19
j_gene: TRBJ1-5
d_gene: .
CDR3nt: TGTGCCAGTAGTATGGCAAATGAGGCCTTAGATCCCCAGCATTTT
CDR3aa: CASSMANEALDPQHF

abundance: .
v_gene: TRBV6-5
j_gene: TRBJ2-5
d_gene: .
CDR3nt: TGTGCCAGCAGTTCTGCTTTTAATAGCCGGCAAGAGACCCAGTACTTC
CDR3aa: CASSSAFNSRQETQYF

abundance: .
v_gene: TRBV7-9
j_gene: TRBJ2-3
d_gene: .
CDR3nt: TGTGCCAGCAGCTCTAAAGCGGCTCCGACAGATACGCAGTATTTT
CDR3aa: CASSSKAAPTDTQYF

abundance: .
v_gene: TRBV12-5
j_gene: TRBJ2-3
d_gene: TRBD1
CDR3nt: TGTGCTAGTGGTCCTGGACAGGGTGCGCAGTATTTT
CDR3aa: CASGPGQGAQYF

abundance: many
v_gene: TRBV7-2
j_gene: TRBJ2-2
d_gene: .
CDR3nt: TGTGCCAGCAGCCCCGGAGGGTTGCCCGGGGAGCTGTTTTTT
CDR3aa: CASSPGGLPGELFF

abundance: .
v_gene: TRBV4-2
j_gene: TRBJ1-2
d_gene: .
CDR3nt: TGTGCCAGCAGCCAAGAGTACTCCGTGTATGGCTACACCTTC
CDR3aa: CASSQEYSVYGYTF

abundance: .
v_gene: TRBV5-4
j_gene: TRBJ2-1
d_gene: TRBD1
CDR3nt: TGTGCCAGCAGGGCCGGGACAGGGGGTGTCTGGGATGAGCAGTTCTTC
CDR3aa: CASRAGTGGVWDEQFF

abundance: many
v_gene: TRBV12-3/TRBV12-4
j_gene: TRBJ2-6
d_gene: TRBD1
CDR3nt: TGTGCCAGCAGCTCACAGGGGTCTGGGGCCAACGTCCTGACTTTC
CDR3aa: CASSSQGSGANVLTF

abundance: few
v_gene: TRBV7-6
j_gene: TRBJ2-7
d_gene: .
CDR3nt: TGTGCCAGCAGCCCCTCCGGGGTGTACTACGAGCAGTACTTC
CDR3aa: CASSPSGVYYEQYF